Each of the 10 T cell receptor beta chains below was sequenced from the same sample in a study of cytomegalovirus exposure and HLA in healthy donors. Primers included in the PCR were 60 Vbeta and 13 Jbeta primers. Assay used: immunoSEQ multiplex PCR; TCRdb lists only in-frame clones, some missing. The data show roughly 130,000 clones, around 80% seen once. The source material was PBMCs. These TCRs come from a young man in good health and CMV-seronegative.

This chain links TRBV4-2 with TRBJ1-1; weak D call: TRBD1 (5 bases). CDR3 size: 14 residues. Germline V gene data show CDR1 as LGHNA and CDR2 as YNFKEQ. Trimming pared 0 bases from V and 4 bases from J, leaving 9 bases between. The CDR3 DNA is TGTGCCAGCAGCCAAGATTTCAGGGTCACTGAAGCTTTCTTT. Translating it yields CASSQDFRVTEAFF.

This clone was detected once. The chain recombines TRBV30 with TRBJ2-3; TRBD2 aligns across 8 bases. This CDR3 is 15 amino acids long. Germline CDR1 is GTSNPN and CDR2 is SVGIG (reference sequence). After removal of 2 bases from V and 0 bases from J, the junction contained 4 bases not matched to a gene. For the CDR3, the DNA is TGTGCCTGGAGTAGGACTAGCAGAAGCACAGATACGCAGTATTTT. Residues: CAWSRTSRSTDTQYF. Complete variable domain (other parts from reference TRBV30 and TRBJ2-3): SQTIHQWPATLVQPVGSPLSLECTVEGTSNPNLYWYRQAAGRGLQLLFYSVGIGQISSEVPQNLSASRPQDRQFILSSKKLLLSDSGFYLCAWSRTSRSTDTQYFGPGTRLTVL.

The chain has TRBV19 and TRBJ1-2, with D hard to call. V shed 6 bases and J shed 2 bases, with 16 bases lying between them. The CDR3 loop spans 15 amino acids. Looked up from germline, CDR1 is LNHDA and CDR2 is SQIVND (reference sequence). The CDR3 nucleotides are TGTGCCAGTAGCGATTTGACGACTCGCAACTATGGCTACACCTTC. Amino acids: CASSDLTTRNYGYTF.

This clone was counted a few times. The CDR3 nucleotides read TGCGCCAGCAGCATCTCGGGACAGGGGAACTATGGCTACACCTTC. It codes for CASSISGQGNYGYTF. The gene calls are TRBV5-1 and TRBJ1-2, with TRBD1 matching over 10 bases. The CDR3 sequence is 15 residues long. Germline trimming cut 4 bases from V and 2 bases from J; bases unmatched to any gene: 5. Germline CDR1 and CDR2: SGHRS and YFSETQ.

J is TRBJ2-5 and V is TRBV2; TRBD1 aligns across 8 bases. Germline trimming cut 5 bases from V and 4 bases from J; bases unmatched to any gene: 6. Germline V CDR1 and CDR2: SNHLY, FYNNEI. The CDR3 has 14 amino acids. This CDR3 is CASSYRGAGETQYF. The CDR3 DNA is TGTGCCAGCAGTTACAGGGGGGCAGGAGAGACCCAGTACTTC.

This chain joins TRBV6-5 and TRBJ1-1; 7 bases align to TRBD1. Trimming removed 6 bases from V and 0 bases from J; junction bases left unmatched: 4. The CDR3 covers 14 residues. CDR1 and CDR2 (germline): MNHEY, SVGAGI. The CDR3 DNA follows: TGTGCCAGCAGGCGGGACAGCATGAACACTGAAGCTTTCTTT. Translating gives CASRRDSMNTEAFF.

V and J are TRBV5-4 and TRBJ2-5; a weak D match, TRBD1 (5 bases). V lost 4 bases and J lost 4, with 8 bases in between. Germline values: CDR1 SGHNT, CDR2 YYREEE (reference sequence). The CDR3 contains 12 residues. The CDR3 sequence: CASSQGGETQYF. In DNA form, the CDR3 reads TGTGCCAGCAGCCAGGGTGGAGAGACCCAGTACTTC.

The CDR3 loop reads CASSLSPTGRETQYF. The DNA of the CDR3 is TGCGCCAGCAGCTTGTCCCCGACAGGGAGGGAGACCCAGTACTTC. The chain links TRBV5-1 to TRBJ2-5, with a weak D call TRBD1 (7 bases). The CDR3 has 15 amino acids. Germline values: CDR1 SGHRS, CDR2 YFSETQ. The V and J ends lost 1 base and 5 bases respectively, with 15 bases between them.

The rearrangement uses TRBV19 and TRBJ1-5; D call uncertain. Germline-derived CDR1 and CDR2 are LNHDA and SQIVND (reference sequence). The CDR3 consists of 14 residues. V was shortened by 3 bases and J by 3 bases, with 9 bases between the two germline ends. Here the CDR3 DNA reads TGTGCCAGTAGTATTGATGACAACAATCAGCCCCAGCATTTT. Translating it yields CASSIDDNNQPQHF.

The gene calls are TRBV6-5 and TRBJ2-1; TRBD2 agrees at 12 bases. With V trimmed by 4 bases and J by 5 bases, 6 bases remained unmatched. Germline CDR1 reads MNHEY; CDR2 reads SVGAGI. There are 16 residues in the CDR3. CDR3 nucleotide sequence: TGTGCCAGCAGTTCTAGCGGGAGGGTTCGGGACAATGAGCAGTTCTTC. Amino acid sequence: CASSSSGRVRDNEQFF.